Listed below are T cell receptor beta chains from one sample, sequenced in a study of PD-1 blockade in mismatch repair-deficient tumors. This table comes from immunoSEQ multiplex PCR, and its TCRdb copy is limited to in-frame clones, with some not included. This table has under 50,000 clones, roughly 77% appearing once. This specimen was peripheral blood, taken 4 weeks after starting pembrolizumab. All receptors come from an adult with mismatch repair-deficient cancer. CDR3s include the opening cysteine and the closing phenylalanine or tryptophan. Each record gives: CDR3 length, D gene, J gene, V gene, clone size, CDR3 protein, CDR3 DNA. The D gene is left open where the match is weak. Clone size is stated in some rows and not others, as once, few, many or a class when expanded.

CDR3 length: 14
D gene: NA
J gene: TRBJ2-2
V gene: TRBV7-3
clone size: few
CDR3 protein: CASSLDRNTGELFF
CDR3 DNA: TGTGCCAGCAGCTTGGACAGGAACACCGGGGAGCTGTTTTTT

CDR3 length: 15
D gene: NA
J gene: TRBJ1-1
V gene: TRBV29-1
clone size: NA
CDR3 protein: CSVPNWVFGDTEAFF
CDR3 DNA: TGCAGCGTTCCTAACTGGGTGTTCGGGGACACTGAAGCTTTCTTT

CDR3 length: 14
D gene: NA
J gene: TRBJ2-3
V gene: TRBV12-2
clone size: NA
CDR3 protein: CASRLGGRTDTQYF
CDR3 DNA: TGTGCAAGTCGCTTAGGAGGCCGTACAGATACGCAGTATTTT

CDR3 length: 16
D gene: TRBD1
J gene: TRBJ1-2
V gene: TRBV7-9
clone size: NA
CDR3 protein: CASSLGTGGRWDGYTF
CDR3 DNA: TGTGCCAGCAGCTTGGGGACAGGGGGACGGTGGGATGGCTACACCTTC

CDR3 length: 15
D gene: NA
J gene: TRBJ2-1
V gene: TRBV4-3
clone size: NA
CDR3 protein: CASSHKLEGGNEQFF
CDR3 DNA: TGCGCCAGCAGCCACAAGCTGGAGGGGGGCAATGAGCAGTTCTTC

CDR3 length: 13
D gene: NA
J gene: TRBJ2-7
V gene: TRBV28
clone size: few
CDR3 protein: CASQGGGQNEQYF
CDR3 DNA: TGTGCCAGCCAGGGAGGGGGTCAGAACGAGCAGTACTTC

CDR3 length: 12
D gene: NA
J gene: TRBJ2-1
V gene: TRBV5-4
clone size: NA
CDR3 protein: CASSSSPDEQFF
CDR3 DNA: TGTGCCAGCAGCTCTAGCCCCGATGAGCAGTTCTTC

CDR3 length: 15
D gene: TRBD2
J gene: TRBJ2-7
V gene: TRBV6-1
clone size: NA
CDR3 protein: CASRRLAESSYEQYF
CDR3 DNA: TGTGCCAGCAGAAGACTAGCGGAGTCTTCCTACGAGCAGTACTTC

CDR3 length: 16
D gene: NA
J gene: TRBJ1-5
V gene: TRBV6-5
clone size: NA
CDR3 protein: CASSYSKAGEGQPQHF
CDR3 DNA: TGTGCCAGCAGTTACTCTAAGGCAGGAGAGGGACAGCCCCAGCATTTT

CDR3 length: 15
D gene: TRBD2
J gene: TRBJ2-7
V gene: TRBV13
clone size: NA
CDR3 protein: CASSTKASGTYEQYF
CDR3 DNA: TGTGCCAGCAGCACCAAGGCTAGCGGGACCTACGAGCAGTACTTC

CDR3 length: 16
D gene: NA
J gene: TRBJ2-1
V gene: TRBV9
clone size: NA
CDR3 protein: CASSLLAGDEGNEQFF
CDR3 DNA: TGTGCCAGCAGCCTATTAGCAGGGGACGAAGGGAATGAGCAGTTCTTC

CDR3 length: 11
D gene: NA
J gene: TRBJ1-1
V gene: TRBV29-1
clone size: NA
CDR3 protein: CSVEGAYEAFF
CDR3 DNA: TGCAGCGTTGAAGGCGCCTACGAAGCTTTCTTT

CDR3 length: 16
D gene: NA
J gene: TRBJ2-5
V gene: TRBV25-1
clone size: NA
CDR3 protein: CASSELFSFGGQTQYF
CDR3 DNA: TGTGCCAGCAGTGAATTATTTAGTTTTGGAGGACAGACCCAGTACTTC

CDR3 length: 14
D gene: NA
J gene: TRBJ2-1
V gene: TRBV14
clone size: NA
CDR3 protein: CASSQEFNDNEQFF
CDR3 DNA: TGTGCCAGCAGCCAAGAGTTCAATGACAATGAGCAGTTCTTC

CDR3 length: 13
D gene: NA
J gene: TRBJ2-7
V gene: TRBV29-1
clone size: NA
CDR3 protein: CSATWTESYEQYF
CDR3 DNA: TGCAGCGCAACATGGACGGAGTCCTACGAGCAGTACTTC

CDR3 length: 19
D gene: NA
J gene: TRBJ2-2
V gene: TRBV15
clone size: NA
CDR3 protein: CATSRDPVRIRVETGELFF
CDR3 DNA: TGTGCCACCAGCAGAGATCCTGTACGTATCCGGGTTGAAACCGGGGAGCTGTTTTTT

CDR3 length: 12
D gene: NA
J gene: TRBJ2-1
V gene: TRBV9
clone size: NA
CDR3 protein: CASSAPRNEQFF
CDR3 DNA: TGTGCCAGCAGTGCCCCCCGCAATGAGCAGTTCTTC

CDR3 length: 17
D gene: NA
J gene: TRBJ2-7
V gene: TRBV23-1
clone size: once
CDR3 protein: CASSQISGRANSYEQYF
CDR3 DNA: TGCGCCAGCAGTCAAATTTCGGGCAGGGCAAACTCCTACGAGCAGTACTTC

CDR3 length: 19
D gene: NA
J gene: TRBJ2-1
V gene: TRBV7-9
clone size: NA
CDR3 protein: CASSSINRGRTSNYNEQFF
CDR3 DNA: TGTGCCAGCAGCTCAATAAATCGGGGGCGGACTAGTAACTACAATGAGCAGTTCTTC

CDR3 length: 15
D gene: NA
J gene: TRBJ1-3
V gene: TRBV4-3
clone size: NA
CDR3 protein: CASSQRAGPGNTIYF
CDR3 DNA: TGCGCCAGCAGCCAACGGGCGGGTCCTGGAAACACCATATATTTT

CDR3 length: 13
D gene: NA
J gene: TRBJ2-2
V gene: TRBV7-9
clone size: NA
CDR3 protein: CASSEHRTGELFF
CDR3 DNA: TGTGCCAGCAGCGAACACCGCACCGGGGAGCTGTTTTTT

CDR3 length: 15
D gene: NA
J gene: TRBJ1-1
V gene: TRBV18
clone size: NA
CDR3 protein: CASSPPGRENTEAFF
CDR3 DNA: TGTGCCAGCTCACCACCGGGCAGGGAAAACACTGAAGCTTTCTTT

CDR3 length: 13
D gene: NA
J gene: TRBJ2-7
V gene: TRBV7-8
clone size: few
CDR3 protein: CASSLQGRGEQYF
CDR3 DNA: TGTGCCAGCAGCTTGCAAGGGCGGGGCGAGCAGTACTTC

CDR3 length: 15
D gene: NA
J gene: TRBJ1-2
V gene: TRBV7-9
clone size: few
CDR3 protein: CASSLGGPSNYGYTF
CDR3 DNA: TGTGCCAGCAGCTTAGGAGGACCTTCTAACTATGGCTACACCTTC

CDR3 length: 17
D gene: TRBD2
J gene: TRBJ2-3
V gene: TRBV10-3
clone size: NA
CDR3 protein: CAISSGLAGLRADTQYF
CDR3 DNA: TGTGCCATCAGTTCGGGACTAGCGGGACTTCGTGCAGATACGCAGTATTTT

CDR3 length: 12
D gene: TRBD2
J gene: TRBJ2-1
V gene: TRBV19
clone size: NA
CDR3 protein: CASGLGANEQFF
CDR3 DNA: TGTGCCAGTGGACTAGGAGCTAATGAGCAGTTCTTC

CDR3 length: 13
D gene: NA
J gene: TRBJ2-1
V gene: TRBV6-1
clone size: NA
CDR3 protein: CASNVAGWDEQFF
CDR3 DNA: TGTGCCAGCAATGTGGCGGGCTGGGATGAGCAGTTCTTC

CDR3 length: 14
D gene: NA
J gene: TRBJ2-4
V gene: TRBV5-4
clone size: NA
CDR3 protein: CASSSPGQQNIQYF
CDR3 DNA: TGTGCCAGCAGCTCCCCGGGACAACAAAACATTCAGTACTTC

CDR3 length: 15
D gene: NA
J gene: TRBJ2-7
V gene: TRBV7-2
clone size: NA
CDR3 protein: CASSLDPGASYEQYF
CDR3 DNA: TGTGCCAGCAGCTTAGATCCGGGGGCCTCCTACGAGCAGTACTTC

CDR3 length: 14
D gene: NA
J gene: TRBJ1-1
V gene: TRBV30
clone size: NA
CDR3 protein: CAWTVGGRGTEAFF
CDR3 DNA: TGTGCCTGGACCGTGGGGGGGCGCGGAACTGAAGCTTTCTTT

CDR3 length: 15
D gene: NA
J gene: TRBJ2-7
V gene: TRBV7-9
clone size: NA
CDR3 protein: CASSLGDFLSYEQYF
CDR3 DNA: TGTGCCAGCAGCTTAGGAGACTTCCTCTCCTACGAGCAGTACTTC

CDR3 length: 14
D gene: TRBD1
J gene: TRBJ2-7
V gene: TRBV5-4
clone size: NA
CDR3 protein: CASSLGQGAYEQYF
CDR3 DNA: TGTGCCAGCAGCTTGGGACAGGGGGCCTACGAGCAGTACTTC

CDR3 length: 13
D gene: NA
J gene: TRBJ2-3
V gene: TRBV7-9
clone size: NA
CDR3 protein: CASSLDDRRSQYF
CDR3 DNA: TGTGCCAGCAGCTTAGACGACAGGCGGTCGCAGTATTTT

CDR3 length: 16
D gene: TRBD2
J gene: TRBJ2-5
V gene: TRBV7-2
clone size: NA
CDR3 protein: CASSLGSGSFGETQYF
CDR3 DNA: TGTGCCAGCAGCTTAGGGAGCGGGAGCTTTGGAGAGACCCAGTACTTC

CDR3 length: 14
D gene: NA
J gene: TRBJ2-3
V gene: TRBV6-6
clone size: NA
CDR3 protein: CASSYGITTDTQYF
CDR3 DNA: TGTGCCAGCAGTTACGGTATCACCACAGATACGCAGTATTTT

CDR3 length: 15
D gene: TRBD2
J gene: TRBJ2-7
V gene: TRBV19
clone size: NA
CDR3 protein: CASSRLAGAFYEQYF
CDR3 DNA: TGTGCCAGTAGCAGACTAGCGGGGGCTTTTTACGAGCAGTACTTC

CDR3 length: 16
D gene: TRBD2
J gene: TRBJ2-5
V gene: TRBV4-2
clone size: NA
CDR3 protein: CASSQASGPYQETQYF
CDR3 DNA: TGTGCCAGCAGCCAAGCTAGCGGGCCGTACCAAGAGACCCAGTACTTC

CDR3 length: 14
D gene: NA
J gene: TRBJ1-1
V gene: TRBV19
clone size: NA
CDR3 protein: CATSLPGLNTEAFF
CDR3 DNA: TGTGCCACCTCCCTTCCGGGCCTGAACACTGAAGCTTTCTTT